A selection of T cell receptor beta chains follows, all from one sample in a study of vaccination effects on CD4 cells after COVID-19. Method: immunoSEQ multiplex PCR; TCRdb's copy keeps in-frame clones and lacks some. The sample contains roughly 16,000 clones, approximately 80% of which appear only once. These receptors have no identified antigens. This specimen consisted of CD4+ T cells from PBMCs cultured with HCoV-NL63 spike peptides, obtained after COVID-19 vaccination. These receptors came from a human donor who received a COVID-19 vaccine. CDR3s include the opening cysteine and the closing phenylalanine or tryptophan. D genes are given only for firm matches. Size is stated for part of the rows, as once, few or many counts, or as a class when the clone is expanded.

V	D	J	size	length	DNA	CDR3
TRBV19	TRBD2	TRBJ2-7	NA	15	TGTGCCAGTAGTACCGCGTGGGGGGGAATATACGAGCAGTACTTC	CASSTAWGGIYEQYF
TRBV7-6	NA	TRBJ1-1	few	15	TGTGCCAGCAGCTTAGCTCGCTCTTCGAACACTGAAGCTTTCTTT	CASSLARSSNTEAFF
TRBV10-2	NA	TRBJ2-3	once	12	TGCGCCAGCAGTCAGGGTGCAGATACGCAGTATTTT	CASSQGADTQYF
TRBV28	NA	TRBJ1-3	once	16	TGTGCCAGCACCACTCTCTCGGGGGGTTCTGGAAACACCATATATTTT	CASTTLSGGSGNTIYF
TRBV5-1	TRBD1	TRBJ2-3	NA	15	TGCGCCAGCAGCTTGGGTCGTCAGGGGGCAGATACGCAGTATTTT	CASSLGRQGADTQYF
TRBV30	NA	TRBJ1-2	NA	10	TGTGCCTGGTCGCAGGGACGGTACACCTTC	CAWSQGRYTF
TRBV7-9	NA	TRBJ2-7	NA	13	TGTGCCAGCACTTTAGGGGAGGTCGGGGAGCAGTACTTC	CASTLGEVGEQYF
TRBV28	NA	TRBJ1-2	NA	13	TGTGCCAGCAGGAACCTCGGCGGGGATGGCTACACCTTC	CASRNLGGDGYTF
TRBV13	NA	TRBJ2-1	NA	15	TGTGCCAGCAGCTGGTGGGACCGGCGCCACAATGAGCAGTTCTTC	CASSWWDRRHNEQFF
TRBV5-1	TRBD2	TRBJ2-6	NA	18	TGCGCCAGCAGCTTGAGCGGGGGCGGGCTTTCTGGGGCCAACGTCCTGACTTTC	CASSLSGGGLSGANVLTF
TRBV7-2	TRBD2	TRBJ2-1	NA	13	TGTGCCAGCAGCCGGGGGGGCCGGGATGAGCAGTTCTTC	CASSRGGRDEQFF
TRBV5-5	NA	TRBJ1-6	NA	15	TGTGCCAGCAGCTGGGGGACCGGCCCAAATTCACCCCTCCACTTT	CASSWGTGPNSPLHF
TRBV6-1	NA	TRBJ1-1	NA	10	TGTGCCAGCAGTGATACTGAGGCTTTCTTT	CASSDTEAFF
TRBV6-1	NA	TRBJ1-5	NA	14	TGTGCCAGCAGTGAGATGGGGGTCAATCAGCCCCAGCATTTT	CASSEMGVNQPQHF
TRBV4-3	NA	TRBJ1-3	NA	14	TGCGCCAGCAGCCAAGATATGAGGGGAAACACCATATATTTT	CASSQDMRGNTIYF
TRBV25-1	NA	TRBJ2-5	NA	16	TGTGCCAGCAGTGAACCCAAGGACGGTATAGAAGAGACCCAGTACTTC	CASSEPKDGIEETQYF
TRBV12-3/TRBV12-4	NA	TRBJ1-2	NA	11	TGTGCCAGCAGCCACCTGGAGGGCTACACCTTC	CASSHLEGYTF
TRBV4-3	NA	TRBJ1-5	NA	13	TGCGCCAGCAGCCCATATCCTTCTCAGCCCCAGCATTTT	CASSPYPSQPQHF
TRBV7-3	NA	TRBJ1-6	NA	14	TGTGCCAGCAGCTTCGGACGGGAGAATTCACCCCTCCACTTT	CASSFGRENSPLHF
TRBV4-2	TRBD2	TRBJ2-3	NA	16	TGTGCCAGCAGCCAAGGGAAGCGGGGACGCACAGATACGCAGTATTTT	CASSQGKRGRTDTQYF
TRBV7-2	TRBD2	TRBJ2-5	NA	14	TGTGCCAGCAGGGGGACCGGGGGGTCTGAGACCCAGTACTTC	CASRGTGGSETQYF
TRBV6-5	TRBD2	TRBJ2-7	NA	13	TGTGCCAGCACCCAGCGGGTAGCGGGGGAGCAGTACTTC	CASTQRVAGEQYF
TRBV3-1/TRBV3-2	NA	TRBJ2-1	NA	15	TGTGCCAGCAGTCTTAGCCTCAGCTCCTACAATGAGCAGTTCTTC	CASSLSLSSYNEQFF
TRBV7-3	NA	TRBJ2-6	NA	15	TGTGCCAGCAGCTCATCCGGGACAGGGGCCAACGTCCTGACTTTC	CASSSSGTGANVLTF
TRBV19	NA	TRBJ2-7	NA	12	TGTGCCAGTACCCAAGGGGGTGGCGAGCAGTACTTC	CASTQGGGEQYF
TRBV10-3	NA	TRBJ1-1	NA	14	TGTGCCACCCGCACCAGGGGCGATACCTCTGAAGCTTTCTTT	CATRTRGDTSEAFF
TRBV5-6	NA	TRBJ1-3	NA	13	TGTGCCAGCAGCTTGGCCCCCCAGGGTACCATATATTTT	CASSLAPQGTIYF